These 8 T cell receptor beta chains share one sample of origin, sequenced in a study of PD-1 blockade in classical Hodgkin lymphoma. The assay was immunoSEQ multiplex PCR, and TCRdb's table has in-frame clones only and misses some. The profile covers roughly 60,000 clones, with more than 90% appearing a single time and around 8.9% taken by the ten largest. Autologous stem cell transplantation was followed by relapse in every patient, and brentuximab vedotin exposure varied. Sequenced here: peripheral blood mononuclear cells (PBMCs), sampled at baseline. These TCRs come from a human donor with classical Hodgkin lymphoma.

This sequence joins TRBV19 and TRBJ2-1; maybe TRBD1 (5 bases). The ends were cut back, 6 bases at V and 0 bases at J, with 12 bases in the middle. The CDR3 loop spans 15 amino acids. Germline V gene lookup returns CDR1 LNHDA and CDR2 SQIVND (reference sequence). The CDR3 nucleotides are TGTGCCAGTAGCCCAACCCAGGGCTCCTACAATGAGCAGTTCTTC. Amino acid sequence: CASSPTQGSYNEQFF.

V and J are TRBV28 and TRBJ1-5, with 10 positions matching TRBD1. The germline CDR1 and CDR2 sequences are MDHEN and SYDVKM. Trimming cost V 3 bases and J 6 bases; bases outside gene matches: 8. This CDR3 is built from 16 residues. CDR3 DNA: TGTGCCAGCAGTTTTCTGCACGGGACAGGGGCTCAGCCCCAGCATTTT. The encoded protein is CASSFLHGTGAQPQHF. Full variable domain (missing parts from reference TRBV28 and TRBJ1-5): DVKVTQSSRYLVKRTGEKVFLECVQDMDHENMFWYRQDPGLGLRLIYFSYDVKMKEKGDIPEGYSVSREKKERFSLILESASTNQTSMYLCASSFLHGTGAQPQHFGDGTRLSIL.

This sequence joins TRBV7-8 and TRBJ2-1; maybe TRBD2 (5 bases). Trimming took off 1 base at V and 0 bases at J, with 16 bases between the two ends. This CDR3 has 18 amino acids. CDR1 and CDR2 (germline): SGHVS, FQNEAQ. The CDR3 DNA reads as TGTGCCAGCAGCTTAGATCCGGTGGCTAGCCACTCCTACAATGAGCAGTTCTTC. This encodes CASSLDPVASHSYNEQFF.

This clone showed up just once. The chain combines TRBV2 with TRBJ2-7; D is unresolved. V was clipped by 2 bases and J by 3 bases, with 8 bases between them. Germline V gene data show CDR1 as SNHLY and CDR2 as FYNNEI. This CDR3 has 13 amino acids. This CDR3 reads CASSEFNGYEQYF. The DNA for the CDR3 is TGTGCCAGCAGTGAATTTAACGGCTACGAGCAGTACTTC.

V usage is TRBV27 and J usage is TRBJ2-1, with D uncertain. V was clipped by 4 bases and J by 10 bases, with 11 bases between them. CDR3 length: 12 residues. Germline lookup yields CDR1 MNHEY and CDR2 SMNVEV (reference sequence). The CDR3 region has the DNA TGTGCCAGCAGTTGGCGAGGCGACGAGCAGTTCTTC. The encoded protein is CASSWRGDEQFF.

J is TRBJ2-7 and V is TRBV19; D unresolved. The germline gives CDR1 LNHDA, CDR2 SQIVND (reference sequence). The germline V and J ends were trimmed by 3 bases and 6 bases, with 9 bases remaining between them. This CDR3 contains 12 residues. In nucleotides, the CDR3 is TGTGCCAGTAGTATTTTGGGTAGCGAGCAGTACTTC. Protein product: CASSILGSEQYF.

This chain connects TRBV7-9 to TRBJ1-1; 12 nucleotides line up with TRBD1. CDR1 is SEHNR and CDR2 is FQNEAQ in the germline V gene (reference sequence). Trimming removed 1 base from V and 5 bases from J; junction bases left unmatched: 2. The CDR3 length is 15 residues. The CDR3 DNA reads TGTGCCAGCAGCTTAGGGGACAGGGGGCGGACTGAAGCTTTCTTT. Its protein product is CASSLGDRGRTEAFF.

The rearrangement joins TRBV11-2 to TRBJ2-3; possibly TRBD1 or TRBD2 for D (5 bases each). This CDR3 has 19 amino acids. V dropped 1 base and J dropped 2 bases, with 22 bases sitting between them. The germline CDR1 and CDR2 sequences are SGHAT and FQNNGV. CDR3 DNA: TGTGCCAGCAGCTTAGCCCCCTATCTCGAGGGCGGACACACAGATACGCAGTATTTT. Translating it yields CASSLAPYLEGGHTDTQYF.